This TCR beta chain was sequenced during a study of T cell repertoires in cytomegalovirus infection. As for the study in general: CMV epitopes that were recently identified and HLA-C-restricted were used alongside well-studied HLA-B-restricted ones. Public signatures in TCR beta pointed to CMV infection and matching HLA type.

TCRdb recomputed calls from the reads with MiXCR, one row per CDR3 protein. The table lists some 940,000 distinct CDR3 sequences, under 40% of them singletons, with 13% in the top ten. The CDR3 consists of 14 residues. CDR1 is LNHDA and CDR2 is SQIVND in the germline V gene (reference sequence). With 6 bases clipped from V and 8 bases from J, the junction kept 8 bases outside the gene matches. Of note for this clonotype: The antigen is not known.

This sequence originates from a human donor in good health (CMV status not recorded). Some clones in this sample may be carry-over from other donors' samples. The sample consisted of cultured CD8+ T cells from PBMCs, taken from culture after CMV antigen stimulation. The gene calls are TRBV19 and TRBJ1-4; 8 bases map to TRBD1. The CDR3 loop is CASSSTGVGEKLFF. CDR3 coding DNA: TGTGCCAGTAGCTCGACAGGGGTTGGAGAAAAACTGTTTTTT. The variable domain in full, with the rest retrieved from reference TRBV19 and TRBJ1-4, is DGGITQSPKYLFRKEGQNVTLSCEQNLNHDAMYWYRQDPGQGLRLIYYSQIVNDFQKGDIAEGYSVSREKKESFPLTVTSAQKNPTAFYLCASSSTGVGEKLFFGSGTQLSVL.